The table lists the clone carrying this TCR beta chain with a few counts. The library targeted TCRbeta and was prepared with unique molecular identifiers. A single record per CDR3 protein comes from TCRdb applying MiXCR to the PCR reads. The sample includes 450,000 to 500,000 distinct CDR3 sequences, around 12% of them seen just once. The sample originates from a study of T-cell reconstitution after alpha-beta-depleted transplantation in children. V dropped 4 bases and J dropped 4 bases, with 13 bases sitting between them. The length of the CDR3 is 14 residues. Germline CDR1 MNHEY, CDR2 SMNVEV (reference sequence).

Material: PBMCs from the stem cell graft donor, obtained from the stem cell graft. This rearrangement joins TRBV27 to TRBJ1-1; D is possibly TRBD1 (5 bases). The sequence was collected from a human donor who donated a stem cell graft to a child with combined immunodeficiency. This CDR3 is CASSYRGMFTEAFF. CDR3 nucleotides: TGTGCCAGCAGTTACCGGGGGATGTTCACTGAAGCTTTCTTT.